The 24 T cell receptor beta chains given below trace back to one sample, sequenced in a study of blood T cell repertoires in COVID-19. Here immunoSEQ multiplex PCR was the method, and the copy in TCRdb shows in-frame clones only, minus some. The data hold 250,000 to 350,000 clones, with 75% to 90% observed a single time. Sequences were obtained from peripheral blood. These receptors all stem from a woman aged 50 to 65 who had recovered from COVID-19.

As DNA, the CDR3 is TGTGCCACCAGTGTCCCGCAGGGCCATAGCTACACCTTC. It is translated as CATSVPQGHSYTF. This chain links TRBV24-1 with TRBJ1-2, with D possibly being TRBD1 (5 bases). The CDR3 is 13 residues long. Looked up from germline, CDR1 is KGHDR and CDR2 is SFDVKD. The V and J ends lost 5 bases and 9 bases respectively, with 15 bases between them.

The chain employs TRBV30 and TRBJ1-1; tentatively, D is TRBD1 (6 bases). Germline CDR1 and CDR2: GTSNPN and SVGIG (reference sequence). CDR3 size: 12 residues. The V end lost 4 bases, the J end lost 1 base, and 7 bases lay between the germline ends. The CDR3 here is CAWTDRNTEAFF. The CDR3 region has the DNA TGTGCCTGGACGGACAGGAACACTGAAGCTTTCTTT.

The sample holds a few counts of this clone. CDR3 residues: CASSVTGSGNTIYF. DNA of the CDR3: TGTGCCAGCAGCGTGACAGGCTCTGGAAACACCATATATTTT. This sequence joins TRBV9 and TRBJ1-3, with D possibly TRBD1 on 6 matching bases. This CDR3 contains 14 residues. Germline V gene sequence: CDR1 SGDLS, CDR2 YYNGEE. V gave up 2 bases and J gave up 0 bases, with 6 bases separating them. The full variable domain, rest sourced from reference TRBV9 and TRBJ1-3, is DSGVTQTPKHLITATGQRVTLRCSPRSGDLSVYWYQQSLDQGLQFLIQYYNGEERAKGNILERFSAQQFPDLHSELNLSSLELGDSALYFCASSVTGSGNTIYFGEGSWLTVV.

V is TRBV28 and J is TRBJ2-5; D is unresolved. Trimming took 1 base from V and 0 from J, leaving 6 bases between them. CDR3 size: 14 residues. Germline V lookup: CDR1 MDHEN, CDR2 SYDVKM. The chain's CDR3 is CASSLFSDQETQYF. The CDR3, as DNA: TGTGCCAGCAGTTTATTCAGCGACCAAGAGACCCAGTACTTC.

The rearrangement joins TRBV6-2 or TRBV6-3 to TRBJ2-1, with TRBD2 matching 8 bases. The CDR3 is 16 amino acids. Germline-derived CDR1 and CDR2 are MNHEY and SVGEGT. With 2 bases clipped from V and 2 bases from J, the junction kept 5 bases outside the gene matches. This CDR3 is CASSYGAGGPYNEQFF. The CDR3 region has the DNA TGTGCCAGCAGTTACGGTGCGGGAGGCCCCTACAATGAGCAGTTCTTC.

The genes are TRBV2 and TRBJ2-7, with 9 bases aligning to TRBD2. Trimming at V came to 6 bases and at J to 3 bases, leaving 6 bases not matched to a gene. The CDR3 runs 14 residues. Germline V CDR1 and CDR2: SNHLY, FYNNEI. The CDR3 sequence: CASRPTSGGYEQYF. The CDR3 DNA reads TGTGCCAGCAGACCGACTAGCGGAGGCTACGAGCAGTACTTC.

J is TRBJ1-1 and V is TRBV6-5, with a possible D match to TRBD1 (5 bases). Germline V gene data show CDR1 as MNHEY and CDR2 as SVGAGI. Trimming left V 6 bases short and J 3 bases short, with 11 bases between. This CDR3 spans 13 amino acids. CDR3 in amino acids: CASRGRVDTEAFF. In DNA, the CDR3 is TGTGCCAGCAGGGGCAGGGTTGACACTGAAGCTTTCTTT.

This chain links TRBV19 with TRBJ2-2; 7 positions agree with TRBD2. V lost 0 bases and J lost 6; bases outside the gene matches: 4. There are 15 residues in the CDR3. Germline lookup yields CDR1 LNHDA and CDR2 SQIVND (reference sequence). DNA for the CDR3: TGTGCCAGTAGTATAGATAGACGGGGGGCCGGGGAGCTGTTTTTT. Amino acid sequence: CASSIDRRGAGELFF.

This chain's CDR3 is CASSFSTSGRSWTDTQYF. CDR3 coding DNA: TGTGCCAGCAGTTTCTCGACTAGCGGGAGGTCCTGGACAGATACGCAGTATTTT. The V call is TRBV6-2 or TRBV6-3, the J call TRBJ2-3; 13 nucleotides match TRBD2. Losses at the gene ends were 4 bases for V and 3 bases for J; bases not matched to a gene: 10. The CDR3 has 18 residues. Germline CDR1 reads MNHEY; CDR2 reads SVGEGT.

A note on this clone: Within the sample, other DNA sequences also encode this same CDR3. This sequence joins TRBV27 and TRBJ2-6; D perhaps matches TRBD2 (6 bases). CDR1 is MNHEY and CDR2 is SMNVEV in the germline V gene (reference sequence). The CDR3 is 15 residues long. The V gene lost 3 bases and the J gene lost 3 bases, with 9 bases spanning the gap. DNA for the CDR3: TGTGCCAGCAGTTTCGGGGGAAGTGGGGCCAACGTCCTGACTTTC. Translated: CASSFGGSGANVLTF.

V usage is TRBV29-1 and J usage is TRBJ2-3; D not resolved. Germline CDR1 is SQVTM and CDR2 is ANQGSEA. The CDR3 length is 12 residues. Trimming took 4 bases from V and 8 from J, leaving 13 bases between them. In DNA form, the CDR3 reads TGCAGCGTTGCCACGGCGGTTGGTACGCAGTATTTT. Protein: CSVATAVGTQYF.

J is TRBJ2-1 and V is TRBV7-8; 12 nucleotides align to TRBD2. Germline V CDR1 and CDR2: SGHVS, FQNEAQ. The junction had 11 bases not matched to a gene; V was cut back by 2 bases and J by 3 bases. CDR3 length equals 19 residues. The CDR3 DNA reads TGTGCCAGCAGCTTACCCAGAGTCCTAGCGGGAGGGCACTACAATGAGCAGTTCTTC. This codes for CASSLPRVLAGGHYNEQFF.

The V and J genes are TRBV5-4 and TRBJ2-3; the match to TRBD2 covers 13 bases. Germline V gene lookup returns CDR1 SGHNT and CDR2 YYREEE (reference sequence). V was clipped by 3 bases and J by 3 bases; unmatched bases: 10. The CDR3 totals 18 residues. CDR3 loop: CASSSGLAGVGRTDTQYF. Written as DNA, the CDR3 is TGTGCCAGCAGCTCCGGACTAGCGGGGGTAGGCAGAACAGATACGCAGTATTTT.

This clone was observed once. The chain recombines TRBV19 with TRBJ1-5; tentatively, D is TRBD1 (5 bases). Germline V gene data show CDR1 as LNHDA and CDR2 as SQIVND (reference sequence). This CDR3 is built from 17 residues. V lost 5 bases to trimming and J lost 0 bases, with 17 bases between them. The CDR3 is CASSPPARDYSNQPQHF. For the CDR3, the DNA is TGTGCCAGTAGTCCGCCCGCCAGGGACTATAGCAATCAGCCCCAGCATTTT.

V and J are TRBV19 and TRBJ1-1; 7 positions match TRBD1. CDR1 and CDR2 from the germline V gene are LNHDA and SQIVND (reference sequence). V lost 3 bases to trimming and J lost 11 bases; unmatched junction nucleotides: 15. CDR3 length equals 15 residues. CDR3 bases: TGTGCCAGTAGTATTGGCGGAGGACAGGCAACTGGGGCTTTCTTT. It encodes CASSIGGGQATGAFF.

The chain links TRBV4-1 to TRBJ2-3; TRBD1 agrees at 7 bases. The V and J ends lost 0 bases and 2 bases, in that order; junction bases with no gene match: 5. The CDR3 is 16 amino acids. From germline, CDR1 is MGHRA and CDR2 YSYEKL. The CDR3 DNA sequence: TGCGCCAGCAGCCAAGAAGGACAGGCCAACACAGATACGCAGTATTTT. Encoded protein: CASSQEGQANTDTQYF.

This clone was detected only a few times. J is TRBJ1-1 and V is TRBV6-5, with unresolved D. The germline CDR1 and CDR2 sequences are MNHEY and SVGAGI. The CDR3 covers 14 residues. Trimming took 2 bases from V and 5 from J, leaving 12 bases between them. The CDR3 sequence: CASSYMGRGTEAFF. CDR3 bases: TGTGCCAGCAGTTACATGGGCCGGGGAACTGAAGCTTTCTTT.

This clone was seen only once. The rearrangement uses TRBV7-9 and TRBJ1-1; D perhaps matches TRBD1 (5 bases). The CDR3 has 14 residues. CDR1 SEHNR and CDR2 FQNEAQ come from the germline V gene (reference sequence). The V and J ends lost 4 bases and 1 base respectively, with 10 bases between them. The CDR3, as DNA: TGTGCCAGCAGCTCCCCCGGGGGGAACACTGAAGCTTTCTTT. It yields the protein CASSSPGGNTEAFF.

This clone was counted between two and nine times. CDR3 coding DNA: TGTGCCAGCAGCCTCCGCCCGACGGGGAGCCCCGGGGAGCTGTTTTTT. Protein product: CASSLRPTGSPGELFF. V usage is TRBV7-3 and J usage is TRBJ2-2; a possible D gene is TRBD2 (5 bases). V dropped 5 bases and J dropped 6 bases, with 19 bases sitting between them. CDR1 is SGHTA, CDR2 FQGTGA, per germline. The CDR3 has 16 amino acids. Variable domain in full (rest from reference TRBV7-3 and TRBJ2-2): GAGVSQTPSNKVTEKGKYVELRCDPISGHTALYWYRQSLGQGPEFLIYFQGTGAADDSGLPNDRFFAVRPEGSVSTLKIQRTERGDSAVYLCASSLRPTGSPGELFFGEGSRLTVL.

This clone was seen a single time. The chain joins TRBV6-4 to TRBJ1-1; D gene uncertain. This CDR3 region has 13 residues. The V end was cut by 5 bases, the J end by 5 bases, with 12 bases between. CDR1 MRHNA and CDR2 SNTAGT come from the germline V gene. CDR3 bases: TGTGCCAGCAGTCGACTAACGGGGACTGAAGCTTTCTTT. Amino acid sequence: CASSRLTGTEAFF.

This clone came up once. The chain has TRBV7-8 and TRBJ2-1, with TRBD2 matching 12 bases. J was trimmed by 3 bases and V by 4 bases; bases with no gene match: 13. Germline assignment: CDR1 SGHVS and CDR2 FQNEAQ. The CDR3 length is 19 residues. The DNA of the CDR3 is TGTGCCAGCAGCTACCTACTAGCGGGGGGACGTATGTACTACAATGAGCAGTTCTTC. It yields the protein CASSYLLAGGRMYYNEQFF.

The rearrangement uses TRBV7-2 and TRBJ1-4; 7 nucleotides match TRBD1. J lost 8 bases, V lost 5 bases, and 11 bases had no gene match. The length of the CDR3 is 15 residues. Germline lookup yields CDR1 SGHTA and CDR2 FQGNSA. As DNA, the CDR3 is TGTGCCAGCAGCACGTGGAGGGGGCGAAGAGAAAAACTGTTTTTT. As protein: CASSTWRGRREKLFF. The variable domain in full, completed from reference TRBV7-2 and TRBJ1-4, reads GAGVSQSPSNKVTEKGKDVELRCDPISGHTALYWYRQSLGQGLEFLIYFQGNSAPDKSGLPSDRFSAERTGGSVSTLTIQRTQQEDSAVYLCASSTWRGRREKLFFGSGTQLSVL.

The chain has TRBV7-6 and TRBJ2-5; D is uncertain. From germline, CDR1 is SGHVS and CDR2 FNYEAQ. V was pared by 2 bases and J by 5 bases, with 6 bases between. This CDR3 has 12 residues. DNA of the CDR3: TGTGCCAGCAGCTTACCGTCGGAGACCCAGTACTTC. Translated, it gives CASSLPSETQYF. Complete variable domain (other parts from reference TRBV7-6 and TRBJ2-5): GAGVSQSPRYKVTKRGQDVALRCDPISGHVSLYWYRQALGQGPEFLTYFNYEAQQDKSGLPNDRFSAERPEGSISTLTIQRTEQRDSAMYRCASSLPSETQYFGPGTRLLVL.

The rearrangement uses TRBV6-6 and TRBJ2-5; 7 bases are a match to TRBD2. The V segment lost 11 bases and the J segment 5 bases; nucleotides outside the gene matches: 11. The CDR3 runs 13 residues. CDR1 is MNHNY, CDR2 SVGAGI, per germline (reference sequence). The CDR3 region has the DNA TGTGCCGGGGGGGATAATTCGTGGGAGACCCAGTACTTC. Translation: CAGGDNSWETQYF.